A selection of T cell receptor beta chains follows, all from one sample in a study of blood T cell repertoires in COVID-19. The assay was immunoSEQ multiplex PCR, and TCRdb's table has in-frame clones only and misses some. The sample has 130,000 or so clones, approximately 79% seen once. Sequenced input: PBMCs or T cells enriched from blood (not recorded which). The source of these receptors is a man aged 40-55 years with acute COVID-19. The CDR3 runs from the conserved cysteine through the conserved F or W. The order of the fields is D gene, J gene, V gene, CDR3 protein. The D gene is left open where the match is weak.

D: .; J: TRBJ2-7; V: TRBV12-3/TRBV12-4; CDR3: CASSPDTYEQYF
D: .; J: TRBJ1-1; V: TRBV10-3; CDR3: CAMRKGEETEAFF
D: TRBD1; J: TRBJ2-7; V: TRBV14; CDR3: CASSQTGGTFNEQYF
D: .; J: TRBJ1-2; V: TRBV9; CDR3: CASSVDPASGGYTF
D: .; J: TRBJ2-4; V: TRBV19; CDR3: CASSISGSGLLGKNIQYF
D: .; J: TRBJ1-2; V: TRBV28; CDR3: CASRQQGINYGYTF
D: .; J: TRBJ1-2; V: TRBV9; CDR3: CASSVPFNYGYTF
D: .; J: TRBJ2-5; V: TRBV10-3; CDR3: CAISESLGGTQETQYF
D: .; J: TRBJ2-3; V: TRBV3-1/TRBV3-2; CDR3: CASSDRRSTDTQYF
D: TRBD1; J: TRBJ1-5; V: TRBV10-3; CDR3: CAISGGTGLQNQPQHF
D: TRBD2; J: TRBJ2-7; V: TRBV19; CDR3: CASRSLAGPYEQYF
D: .; J: TRBJ2-2; V: TRBV3-1/TRBV3-2; CDR3: CASTVYYTGELFF
D: TRBD1; J: TRBJ2-7; V: TRBV6-5; CDR3: CASSRLQGTYEQYF
D: .; J: TRBJ2-7; V: TRBV28; CDR3: CASSPDPFGQMDTYEQYF
D: TRBD2; J: TRBJ2-3; V: TRBV10-1; CDR3: CASSENLAVDGQYF
D: .; J: TRBJ2-1; V: TRBV20-1; CDR3: CSAKEFEQFF
D: TRBD2; J: TRBJ2-3; V: TRBV18; CDR3: CASSLGLAGGKDTQYF